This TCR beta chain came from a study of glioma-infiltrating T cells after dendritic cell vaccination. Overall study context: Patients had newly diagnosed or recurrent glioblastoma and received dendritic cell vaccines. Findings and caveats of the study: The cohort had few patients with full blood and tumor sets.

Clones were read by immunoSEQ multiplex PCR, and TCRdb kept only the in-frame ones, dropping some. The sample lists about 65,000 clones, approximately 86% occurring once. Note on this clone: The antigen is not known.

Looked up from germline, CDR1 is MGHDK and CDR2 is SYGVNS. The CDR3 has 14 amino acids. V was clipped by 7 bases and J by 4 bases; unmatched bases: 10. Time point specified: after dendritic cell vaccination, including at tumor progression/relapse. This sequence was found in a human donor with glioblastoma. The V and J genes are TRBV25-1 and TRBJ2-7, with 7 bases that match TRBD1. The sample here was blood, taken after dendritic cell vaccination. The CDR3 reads CASTHRDSQYEQYF. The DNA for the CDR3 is TGTGCCAGCACCCACAGGGACAGCCAATACGAGCAGTACTTC.